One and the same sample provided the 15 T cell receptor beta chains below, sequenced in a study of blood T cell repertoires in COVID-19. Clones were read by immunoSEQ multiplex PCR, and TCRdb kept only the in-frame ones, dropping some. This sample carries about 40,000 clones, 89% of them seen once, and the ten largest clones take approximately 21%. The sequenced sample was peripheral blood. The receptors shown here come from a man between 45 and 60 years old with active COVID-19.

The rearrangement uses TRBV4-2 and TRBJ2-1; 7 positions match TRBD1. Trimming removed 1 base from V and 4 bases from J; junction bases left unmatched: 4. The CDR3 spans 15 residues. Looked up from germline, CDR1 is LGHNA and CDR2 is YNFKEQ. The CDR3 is CASSQAGQFYNEQFF. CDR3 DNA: TGTGCCAGCAGCCAAGCGGGACAGTTTTACAATGAGCAGTTCTTC.

The CDR3 is CASSLWGTNYNEQFF. The CDR3 bases are TGTGCCAGCAGCTTATGGGGGACAAACTACAATGAGCAGTTCTTC. The gene calls are TRBV7-2 and TRBJ2-1; the D gene is possibly TRBD1 (6 bases). The CDR3 extends over 15 amino acids. Trimming shortened V by 2 bases and J by 3 bases, and 11 bases separated the two germline ends. From germline, CDR1 is SGHTA and CDR2 FQGNSA.

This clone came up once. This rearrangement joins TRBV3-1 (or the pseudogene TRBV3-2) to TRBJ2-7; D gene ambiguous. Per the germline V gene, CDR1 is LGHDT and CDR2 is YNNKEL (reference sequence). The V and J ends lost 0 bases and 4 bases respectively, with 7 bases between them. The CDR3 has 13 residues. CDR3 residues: CASSQDETYEQYF. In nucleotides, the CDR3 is TGTGCCAGCAGCCAAGACGAGACTTACGAGCAGTACTTC.

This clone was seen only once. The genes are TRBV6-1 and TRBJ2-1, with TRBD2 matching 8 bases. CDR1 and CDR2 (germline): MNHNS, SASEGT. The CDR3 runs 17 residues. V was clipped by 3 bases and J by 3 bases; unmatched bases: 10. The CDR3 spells CASSDLMTSVHYNEQFF. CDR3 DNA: TGTGCCAGCAGTGATTTAATGACTAGCGTGCACTACAATGAGCAGTTCTTC.

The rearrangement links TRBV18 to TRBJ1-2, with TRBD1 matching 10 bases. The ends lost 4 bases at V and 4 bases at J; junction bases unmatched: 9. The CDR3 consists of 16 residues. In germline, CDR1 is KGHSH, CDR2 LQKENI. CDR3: CASSQRTGGRFYGYTF. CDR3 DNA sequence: TGTGCCAGCTCACAAAGGACAGGGGGGAGATTCTATGGCTACACCTTC.

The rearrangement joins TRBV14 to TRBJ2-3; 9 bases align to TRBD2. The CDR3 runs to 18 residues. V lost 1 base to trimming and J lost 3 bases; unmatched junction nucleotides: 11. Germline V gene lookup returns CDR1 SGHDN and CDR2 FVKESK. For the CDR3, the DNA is TGTGCCAGCAGCCAAGTTAGCGGGAGTATGAAGGAAACAGATACGCAGTATTTT. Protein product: CASSQVSGSMKETDTQYF.

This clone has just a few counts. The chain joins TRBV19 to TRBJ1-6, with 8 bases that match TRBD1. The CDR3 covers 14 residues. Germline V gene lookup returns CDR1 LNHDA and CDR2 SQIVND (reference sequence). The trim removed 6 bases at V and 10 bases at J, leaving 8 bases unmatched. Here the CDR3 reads CASSPTGAGSPLHF. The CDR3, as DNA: TGTGCCAGTAGCCCGACAGGGGCGGGCTCACCCCTCCACTTT.

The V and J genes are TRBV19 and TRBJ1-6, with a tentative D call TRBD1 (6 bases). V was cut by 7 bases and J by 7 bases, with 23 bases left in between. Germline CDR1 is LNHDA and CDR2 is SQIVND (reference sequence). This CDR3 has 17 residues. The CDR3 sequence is CASTRRSTGMENSPLHF. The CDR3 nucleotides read TGTGCCAGTACCCGGAGGTCGACAGGCATGGAAAATTCACCCCTCCACTTT.

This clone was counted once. The chain's CDR3 is CASSPLAGGETQYF. CDR3 bases: TGTGCCAGCAGCCCTCTAGCGGGAGGAGAGACCCAGTACTTC. This rearrangement joins TRBV14 to TRBJ2-5; 11 bases fit TRBD2. V shed 4 bases and J 4 bases; nucleotides not matched to a gene: 2. The CDR3 loop spans 14 amino acids. CDR1 SGHDN and CDR2 FVKESK come from the germline V gene.

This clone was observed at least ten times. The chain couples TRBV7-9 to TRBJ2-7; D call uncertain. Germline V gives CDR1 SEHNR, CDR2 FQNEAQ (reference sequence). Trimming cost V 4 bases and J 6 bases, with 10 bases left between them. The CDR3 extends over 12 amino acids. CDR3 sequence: CASSSERREQYF. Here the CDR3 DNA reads TGTGCCAGCAGCTCTGAGCGTCGCGAGCAGTACTTC. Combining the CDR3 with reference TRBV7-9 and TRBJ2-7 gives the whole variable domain DTGVSQNPRHKITKRGQNVTFRCDPISEHNRLYWYRQTLGQGPEFLTYFQNEAQLEKSRLLSDRFSAERPKGSFSTLEIQRTEQGDSAMYLCASSSERREQYFGPGTRLTVT.

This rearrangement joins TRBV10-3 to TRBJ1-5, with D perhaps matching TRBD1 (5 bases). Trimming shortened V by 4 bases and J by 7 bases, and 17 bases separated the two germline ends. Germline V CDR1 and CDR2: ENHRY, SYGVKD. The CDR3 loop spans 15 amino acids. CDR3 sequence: CAISVKAGPKQPQHF. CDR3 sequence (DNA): TGTGCCATCAGTGTAAAGGCAGGGCCTAAACAGCCCCAGCATTTT.

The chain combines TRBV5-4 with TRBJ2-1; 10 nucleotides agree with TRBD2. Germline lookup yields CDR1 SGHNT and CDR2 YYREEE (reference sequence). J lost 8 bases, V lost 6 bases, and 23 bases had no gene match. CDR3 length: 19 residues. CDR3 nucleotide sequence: TGTGCCAGCAAGGTTCGAGCTAGCGGGAGTGGGAACAACATCGATGAGCAGTTCTTC. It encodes CASKVRASGSGNNIDEQFF.

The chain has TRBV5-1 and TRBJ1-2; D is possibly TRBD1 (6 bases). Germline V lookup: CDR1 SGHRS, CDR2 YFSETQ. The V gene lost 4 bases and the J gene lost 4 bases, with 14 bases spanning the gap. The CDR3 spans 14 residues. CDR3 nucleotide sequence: TGCGCCAGCAGCGCAGGGGTCTCCGGCTATGGCTACACCTTC. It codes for CASSAGVSGYGYTF.

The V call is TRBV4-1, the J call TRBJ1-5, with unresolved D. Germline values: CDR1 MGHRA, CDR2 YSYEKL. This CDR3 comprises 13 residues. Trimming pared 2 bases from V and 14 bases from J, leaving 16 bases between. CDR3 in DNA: TGCGCCAGCAGCCAATCTCTATTCGGGGAGGAGCATTTT. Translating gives CASSQSLFGEEHF.

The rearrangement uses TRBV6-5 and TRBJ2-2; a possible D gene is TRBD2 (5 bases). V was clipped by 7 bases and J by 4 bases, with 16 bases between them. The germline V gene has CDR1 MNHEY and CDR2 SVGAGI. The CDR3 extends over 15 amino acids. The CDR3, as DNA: TGTGCCAGCACCCCACTGAGAGGGCCCACCGGGGAGCTGTTTTTT. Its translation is CASTPLRGPTGELFF.